The rows below give T cell receptor beta chains drawn from one sample of a study of early T cells in non-severe SARS-CoV-2 infection. A single record per CDR3 protein comes from TCRdb applying MiXCR to the 5' RACE reads. Among about 67,000 distinct CDR3 sequences listed, roughly 10% were seen once. Sequencing used whole blood. The source of these receptors is an adult who was a healthcare worker with PCR-confirmed SARS-CoV-2 infection or an uninfected control (not recorded which). The conserved cysteine and the conserved F or W are not part of the CDR3 here. Size is omitted from some rows. Given values are once, few, many or a class for expanded clones.

clone size: -
V gene: TRBV18
CDR3 protein: ASSPYSSYEQY

clone size: many
V gene: TRBV20-1
CDR3 protein: SARDMGTGAAKNIQY

clone size: -
V gene: TRBV12-3/TRBV12-4
CDR3 protein: ASTLGLAGNEQF

clone size: -
V gene: TRBV28
CDR3 protein: ASRGSRELF

clone size: many
V gene: TRBV7-6
CDR3 protein: ASSLRWSGRDTGELF

clone size: many
V gene: TRBV7-6
CDR3 protein: ASSLSGDDEQY

clone size: few
V gene: TRBV2
CDR3 protein: ASSRDANSNQPQH

clone size: -
V gene: TRBV6-5
CDR3 protein: ASSYSWAGGTGELF

clone size: -
V gene: TRBV12-3/TRBV12-4
CDR3 protein: ASNRGADQPAIYNEQF

clone size: many
V gene: TRBV29-1
CDR3 protein: SVEGLGGTGEQY

clone size: many
V gene: TRBV7-9
CDR3 protein: ASGEGGGAEAF

clone size: many
V gene: TRBV20-1
CDR3 protein: SARVGREEKLF

clone size: -
V gene: TRBV4-2
CDR3 protein: ASSPFLVGVFEQY

clone size: few
V gene: TRBV2
CDR3 protein: ASSEQGIEIYNEQF

clone size: many
V gene: TRBV15
CDR3 protein: ATSRDRGVRTDTQY

clone size: many
V gene: TRBV6-5
CDR3 protein: ASSYSAGARNIQY

clone size: many
V gene: TRBV3-1
CDR3 protein: ASSQDEGMNTEAF

clone size: -
V gene: TRBV29-1
CDR3 protein: SAGSDRGLDTQY

clone size: -
V gene: TRBV30
CDR3 protein: AWNGRGVRYGYT

clone size: many
V gene: TRBV7-9
CDR3 protein: ASSLAASTDTQY

clone size: many
V gene: TRBV29-1
CDR3 protein: SADKGLVQETQY

clone size: -
V gene: TRBV6-2/TRBV6-3
CDR3 protein: ASSYTGQGATH

clone size: many
V gene: TRBV6-1
CDR3 protein: ASSEDLLGRPRDYGYT

clone size: few
V gene: TRBV12-3/TRBV12-4
CDR3 protein: ASSRQAQQETQY

clone size: few
V gene: TRBV28
CDR3 protein: ASSLLGNEQY